A selection of T cell receptor beta chains follows, all from one sample in a study of hypomethylating agent response in myelodysplastic syndrome. The table came from immunoSEQ multiplex PCR; TCRdb's copy has only in-frame clones and leaves some out. The sample carries about 5,400 clones, about nine tenths recorded once. The material was bone marrow, obtained before or after starting hypomethylating agent treatment for myelodysplastic syndrome (not recorded which). These receptors came from a human donor with myelodysplastic syndrome. Both conserved end residues are part of each CDR3. The D gene is left open where the match is weak. Clone size is given for some rows only: seen once, a few or many times, or a class if the clone is expanded.

TRBV19	TRBJ1-1	-	15	-	TGTGCCAGTAGTAAAAATTGGAGGTTGAGCACTGAAGCTTTCTTT	CASSKNWRLSTEAFF
TRBV19	TRBJ1-3	-	15	-	TGTGCCAGTAGTTCCCGCGGGCCCTCTGGAAACACCATATATTTT	CASSSRGPSGNTIYF
TRBV5-1	TRBJ2-5	-	16	TRBD2	TGCGCCAGCAGCTTGACCGGCGGGGGGGGACAAGAGACCCAGTACTTC	CASSLTGGGGQETQYF
TRBV9	TRBJ1-2	-	12	-	TGTGCCAGCAGCGCCGAGTTGGGCGGCTACACCTTC	CASSAELGGYTF
TRBV27	TRBJ1-5	-	14	-	TGTGCCAGCGCTCTCTGGGGAAGCAATCAGCCCCAGCATTTT	CASALWGSNQPQHF
TRBV5-1	TRBJ2-3	-	16	TRBD2	TGCGCCAGCAGCTTGGGACTAGCGGGAGGTTCTGATACGCAGTATTTT	CASSLGLAGGSDTQYF
TRBV2	TRBJ2-3	-	15	-	TGTGCCAGCAGACGTCTGGGAACTAGCACAGATACGCAGTATTTT	CASRRLGTSTDTQYF
TRBV29-1	TRBJ2-1	-	14	-	TGCAGCGTTGGGGCTTCCTCCTACTGGAATGAGCAGTTCTTC	CSVGASSYWNEQFF
TRBV4-2	TRBJ2-6	-	18	-	TGTGCCAGCAGCCCGGACGGCGATTTTGCCTCTGGGGCCAACGTCCTGACTTTC	CASSPDGDFASGANVLTF
TRBV5-1	TRBJ2-3	-	17	TRBD2	TGCGCCAGCAGCTTCACGGTGAGCGGGAGGACCACAGATACGCAGTATTTT	CASSFTVSGRTTDTQYF
TRBV2	TRBJ1-1	-	14	-	TGTGCCAGCGGGGCAGAGGCATTGACCACTGAAGCTTTCTTT	CASGAEALTTEAFF
TRBV28	TRBJ1-1	-	15	TRBD1	TGTGCCAGCAGTTTCGGGGACAGGGTGAACACTGAAGCTTTCTTT	CASSFGDRVNTEAFF
TRBV18	TRBJ1-4	-	16	-	TGTGCCAGCTCACCAGCAGGAGGGGCTGCTAATGAAAAACTGTTTTTT	CASSPAGGAANEKLFF
TRBV7-2	TRBJ2-3	-	17	-	TGTGCCAGCAGCTTAGCGCGGGCGGGGGCCGGCACAGATACGCAGTATTTT	CASSLARAGAGTDTQYF
TRBV29-1	TRBJ2-7	-	11	-	TGCAGCGTTCGGAAAACCTACGAGCAGTACTTC	CSVRKTYEQYF
TRBV9	TRBJ2-6	-	18	TRBD1	TGTGCCAGCAGCGTACCGGCAGGGGGAATCTCTGGGGCCAACGTCCTGACTTTC	CASSVPAGGISGANVLTF
TRBV7-2	TRBJ2-7	once	16	TRBD2	TGTGCCAGCAGCTCGGGGTGGGGTGCGGGAGGGTACGAGCAGTACTTC	CASSSGWGAGGYEQYF
TRBV7-8	TRBJ2-2	-	14	-	TGTGCCAGCAGCTTGAACACGAACACCGGGGAGCTGTTTTTT	CASSLNTNTGELFF
TRBV10-3	TRBJ2-7	-	13	TRBD1	TGTGCCATCGCAGGGGGCGCGTTCGACGAGCAGTACTTC	CAIAGGAFDEQYF
TRBV2	TRBJ2-5	once	15	TRBD1	TGTGCCAGCGGTATTACAGGGGGCGTTGGAGAGACCCAGTACTTC	CASGITGGVGETQYF
TRBV12-1	TRBJ2-7	-	17	-	TGTGCCAGCAGCTTTCAGGTGGGTAGGACTAGCGGCCTCGAGCAGTACTTC	CASSFQVGRTSGLEQYF
TRBV25-1	TRBJ2-1	once	18	TRBD1	TGTGCCAGCAGTGTGTTGAGGGTGAGGCAGGGGGCGCGGAATGAGCAGTTCTTC	CASSVLRVRQGARNEQFF
TRBV5-4	TRBJ1-2	-	20	TRBD1	TGTGCCAGCAGCCTGGACAGGGGCAAAACCCGGATGGGAGATAACTATGGCTACACCTTC	CASSLDRGKTRMGDNYGYTF
TRBV10-3	TRBJ1-4	few	16	-	TGTGCCATCAGTGCAGAGGGGGGATCGGCTAATGAAAAACTGTTTTTT	CAISAEGGSANEKLFF
TRBV19	TRBJ1-2	-	13	-	TGTGCCAGTAGCACAAATACAGGGAATGGCTACACCTTC	CASSTNTGNGYTF
TRBV30	TRBJ2-5	-	14	-	TGTGCCTGGAGTGTACTTGGAGGGGCAGAGACCCAGTACTTC	CAWSVLGGAETQYF
TRBV19	TRBJ1-1	once	14	-	TGTGCCAGTAGTAAGTGGCGGTCGAACACTGAAGCTTTCTTT	CASSKWRSNTEAFF
TRBV4-1	TRBJ2-2	-	14	TRBD2	TGCGCCAGCAGCCGAGCGGGGGGGACCGGGGAGCTGTTTTTT	CASSRAGGTGELFF
TRBV6-5	TRBJ1-3	-	16	-	TGTGCCAGCAGTTCCCCGTTGGGGCTGGCTGGAAACACCATATATTTT	CASSSPLGLAGNTIYF
TRBV6-6	TRBJ1-1	-	13	-	TGTGCCAGCAGCTCCGGGTCGGGTTATGAAGCTTTCTTT	CASSSGSGYEAFF
TRBV5-4	TRBJ2-6	once	16	TRBD1	TGTGCCAGCAGGCCAGGGGGAATGGGTGGGGCCAACGTCCTGACTTTC	CASRPGGMGGANVLTF
TRBV5-1	TRBJ2-1	once	15	-	TGCGCCAGCAGCTTGGCCGGAGGGGACTACAATGAGCAGTTCTTC	CASSLAGGDYNEQFF
TRBV11-2	TRBJ1-4	-	15	-	TGTGCCAGCAGCTTCTCGGGGCGTACTAATGAAAAACTGTTTTTT	CASSFSGRTNEKLFF
TRBV6-1	TRBJ1-3	once	13	TRBD1	TGTGCCACCCTGGGACAGGGGAGTAGTACCATATATTTT	CATLGQGSSTIYF
TRBV6-1	TRBJ2-3	-	11	-	TGTGCCAGCCAAACCTCAGATACGCAGTATTTT	CASQTSDTQYF
TRBV9	TRBJ1-4	-	15	TRBD1	TGTGCCAGCAGCGCAGGGACAGGACGAGGTGAAAAACTGTTTTTT	CASSAGTGRGEKLFF
TRBV6-1	TRBJ1-2	few	16	-	TGTGCCAGCAGTGAAGTCATCAGGCAAGCTAACTATGGCTACACCTTC	CASSEVIRQANYGYTF
TRBV11-2	TRBJ1-2	-	13	-	TGTGCCAGCAGCTCGGACAGAAGGAGGAGCTACACCTTC	CASSSDRRRSYTF
TRBV5-1	TRBJ1-2	-	13	TRBD1	TGCGCCAGCAGCACAGGGGGAAACTATGGCTACACCTTC	CASSTGGNYGYTF
TRBV6-1	TRBJ2-1	-	13	TRBD1	TGTGCCAGCAGGGACAGGGGGCTCAATGAGCAGTTCTTC	CASRDRGLNEQFF
TRBV2	TRBJ1-1	-	13	-	TGTGCCAGCAGTGCACACTTGAACACTGAAGCTTTCTTT	CASSAHLNTEAFF
TRBV2	TRBJ1-2	-	15	-	TGTGCCAGCAGGAACAGCTCCGGAGCTAACTATGGCTACACCTTC	CASRNSSGANYGYTF
TRBV11-3	TRBJ2-5	-	16	TRBD2	TGTGCCAGCAGCCCGAACGGACTAGCGGGAGTGGAGACCCAGTACTTC	CASSPNGLAGVETQYF
TRBV6-6	TRBJ1-4	-	13	-	TGTGCCAGTGCGCTGACAACTAATGAAAAACTGTTTTTT	CASALTTNEKLFF